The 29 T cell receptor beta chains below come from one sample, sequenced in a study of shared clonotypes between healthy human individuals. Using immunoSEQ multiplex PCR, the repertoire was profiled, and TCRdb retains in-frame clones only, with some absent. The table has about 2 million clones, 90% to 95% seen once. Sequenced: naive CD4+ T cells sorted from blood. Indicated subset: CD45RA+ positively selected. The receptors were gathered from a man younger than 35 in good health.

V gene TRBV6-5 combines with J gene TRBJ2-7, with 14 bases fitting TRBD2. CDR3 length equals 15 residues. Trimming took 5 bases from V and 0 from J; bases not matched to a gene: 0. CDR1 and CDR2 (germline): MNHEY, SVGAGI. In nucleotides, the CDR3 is TGTGCCAGCAGTGGGACTAGCGGGGGCTCCTACGAGCAGTACTTC. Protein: CASSGTSGGSYEQYF.

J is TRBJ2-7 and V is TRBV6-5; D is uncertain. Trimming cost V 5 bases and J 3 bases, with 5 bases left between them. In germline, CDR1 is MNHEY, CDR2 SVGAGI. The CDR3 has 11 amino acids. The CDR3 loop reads CASSAGYEQYF. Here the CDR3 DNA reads TGTGCCAGCAGTGCCGGCTACGAGCAGTACTTC.

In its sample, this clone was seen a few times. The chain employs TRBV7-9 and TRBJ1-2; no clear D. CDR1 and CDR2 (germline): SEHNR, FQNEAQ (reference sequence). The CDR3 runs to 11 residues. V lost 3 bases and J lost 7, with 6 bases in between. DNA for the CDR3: TGTGCCAGCAGCTTTTCGGTTGGCTACACCTTC. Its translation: CASSFSVGYTF.

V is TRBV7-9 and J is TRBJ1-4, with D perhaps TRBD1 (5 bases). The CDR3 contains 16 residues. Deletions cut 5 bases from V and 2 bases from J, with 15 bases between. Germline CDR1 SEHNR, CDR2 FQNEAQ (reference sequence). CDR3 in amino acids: CASSVTPGRTNEKLFF. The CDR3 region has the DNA TGTGCCAGCAGCGTTACACCAGGGAGGACTAATGAAAAACTGTTTTTT.

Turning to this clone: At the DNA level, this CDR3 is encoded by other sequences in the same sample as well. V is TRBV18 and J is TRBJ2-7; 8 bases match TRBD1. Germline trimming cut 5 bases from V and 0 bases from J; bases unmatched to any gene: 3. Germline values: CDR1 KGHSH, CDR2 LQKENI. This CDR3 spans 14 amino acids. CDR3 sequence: CASSSGQGSYEQYF. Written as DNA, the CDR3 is TGTGCCAGCTCAAGCGGACAGGGCTCCTACGAGCAGTACTTC.

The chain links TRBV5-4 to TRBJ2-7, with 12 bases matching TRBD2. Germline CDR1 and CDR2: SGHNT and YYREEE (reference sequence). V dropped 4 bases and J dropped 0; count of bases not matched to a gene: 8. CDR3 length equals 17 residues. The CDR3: CASSPPGLAGHSYEQYF. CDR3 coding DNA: TGTGCCAGCAGCCCCCCCGGACTAGCGGGACACTCCTACGAGCAGTACTTC.

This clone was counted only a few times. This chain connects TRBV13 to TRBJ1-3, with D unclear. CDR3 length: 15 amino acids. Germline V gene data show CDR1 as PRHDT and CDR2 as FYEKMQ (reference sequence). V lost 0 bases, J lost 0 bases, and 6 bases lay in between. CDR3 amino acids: CASSLGRSSGNTIYF. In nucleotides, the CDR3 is TGTGCCAGCAGCTTAGGGCGGTCCTCTGGAAACACCATATATTTT.

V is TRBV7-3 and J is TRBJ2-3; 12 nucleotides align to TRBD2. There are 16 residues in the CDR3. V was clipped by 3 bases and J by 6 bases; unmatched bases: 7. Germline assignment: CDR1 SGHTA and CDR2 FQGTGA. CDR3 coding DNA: TGTGCCAGCAGCTTGAGGCTAGCGGGGGGGCACGATACGCAGTATTTT. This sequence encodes CASSLRLAGGHDTQYF.

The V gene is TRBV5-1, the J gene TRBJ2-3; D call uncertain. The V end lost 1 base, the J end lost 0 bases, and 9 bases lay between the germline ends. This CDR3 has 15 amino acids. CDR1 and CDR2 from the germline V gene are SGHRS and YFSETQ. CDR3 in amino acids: CASSLWGRSTDTQYF. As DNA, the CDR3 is TGCGCCAGCAGCTTGTGGGGTAGGAGCACAGATACGCAGTATTTT.

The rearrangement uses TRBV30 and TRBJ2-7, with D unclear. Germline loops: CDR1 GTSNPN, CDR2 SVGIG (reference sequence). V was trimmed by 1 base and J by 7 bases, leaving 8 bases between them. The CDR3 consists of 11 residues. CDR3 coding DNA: TGTGCCTGGAGTGGGGGTAGAGAGCAGTACTTC. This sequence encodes CAWSGGREQYF.

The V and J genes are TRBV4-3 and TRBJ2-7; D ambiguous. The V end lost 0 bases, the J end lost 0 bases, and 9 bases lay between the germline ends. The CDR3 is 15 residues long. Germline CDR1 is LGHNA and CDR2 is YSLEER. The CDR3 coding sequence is TGCGCCAGCAGCCAAGACAGCCTGCCCTCCTACGAGCAGTACTTC. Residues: CASSQDSLPSYEQYF.

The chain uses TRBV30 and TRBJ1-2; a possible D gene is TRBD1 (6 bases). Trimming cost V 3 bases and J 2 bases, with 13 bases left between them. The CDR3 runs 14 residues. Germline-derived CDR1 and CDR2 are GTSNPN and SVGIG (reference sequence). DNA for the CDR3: TGTGCCTGGAGAGGAACGGGGGCCAACTATGGCTACACCTTC. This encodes CAWRGTGANYGYTF.

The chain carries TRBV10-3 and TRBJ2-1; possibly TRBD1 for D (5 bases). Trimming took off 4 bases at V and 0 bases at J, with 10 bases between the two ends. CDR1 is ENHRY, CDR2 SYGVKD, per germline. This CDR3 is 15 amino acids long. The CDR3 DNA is TGTGCCATCAGTGCGTCAGGGATCTCCTACAATGAGCAGTTCTTC. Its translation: CAISASGISYNEQFF.

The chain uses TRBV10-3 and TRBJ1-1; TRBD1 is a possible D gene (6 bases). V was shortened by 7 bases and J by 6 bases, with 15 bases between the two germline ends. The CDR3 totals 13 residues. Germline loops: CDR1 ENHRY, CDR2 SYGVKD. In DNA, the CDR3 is TGTGCCATCACCAGAGCGACAGGCTCTGAAGCTTTCTTT. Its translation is CAITRATGSEAFF.

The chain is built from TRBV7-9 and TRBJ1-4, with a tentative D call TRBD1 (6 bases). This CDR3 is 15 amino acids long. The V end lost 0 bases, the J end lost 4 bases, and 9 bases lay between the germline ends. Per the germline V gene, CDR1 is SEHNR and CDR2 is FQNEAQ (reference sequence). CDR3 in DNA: TGTGCCAGCAGCTTAGCGGCAGGGGTTAATGAAAAACTGTTTTTT. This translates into CASSLAAGVNEKLFF. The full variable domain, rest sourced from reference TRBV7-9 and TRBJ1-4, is DTGVSQNPRHKITKRGQNVTFRCDPISEHNRLYWYRQTLGQGPEFLTYFQNEAQLEKSRLLSDRFSAERPKGSFSTLEIQRTEQGDSAMYLCASSLAAGVNEKLFFGSGTQLSVL.

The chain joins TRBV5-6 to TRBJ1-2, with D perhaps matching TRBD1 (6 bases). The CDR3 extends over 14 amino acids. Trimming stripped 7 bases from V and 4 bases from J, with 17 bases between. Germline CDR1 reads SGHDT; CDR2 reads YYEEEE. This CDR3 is CASGLPGQPYGYTF. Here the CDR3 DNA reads TGTGCCAGCGGTCTACCGGGACAACCCTATGGCTACACCTTC.

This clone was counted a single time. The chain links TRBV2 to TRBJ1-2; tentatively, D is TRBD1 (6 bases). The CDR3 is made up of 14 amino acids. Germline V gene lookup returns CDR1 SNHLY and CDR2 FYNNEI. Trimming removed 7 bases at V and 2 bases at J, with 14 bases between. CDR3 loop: CASTRRTENYGYTF. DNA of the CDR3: TGTGCCAGCACCCGCCGGACAGAGAACTATGGCTACACCTTC.

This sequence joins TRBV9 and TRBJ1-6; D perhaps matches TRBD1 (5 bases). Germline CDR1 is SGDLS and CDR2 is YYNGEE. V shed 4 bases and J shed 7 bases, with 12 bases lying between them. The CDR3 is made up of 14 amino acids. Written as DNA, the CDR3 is TGTGCCAGCAGCACCGGGACGGAAAATTCACCCCTCCACTTT. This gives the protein CASSTGTENSPLHF.

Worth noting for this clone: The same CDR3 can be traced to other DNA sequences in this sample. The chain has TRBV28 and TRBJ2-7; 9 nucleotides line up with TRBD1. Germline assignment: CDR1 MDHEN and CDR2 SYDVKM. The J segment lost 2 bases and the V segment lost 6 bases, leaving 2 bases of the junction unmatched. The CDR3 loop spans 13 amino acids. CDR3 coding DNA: TGTGCCAGCAGGGGGACAGGGACCTACGAGCAGTACTTC. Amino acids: CASRGTGTYEQYF.

CDR3 region: CASSPGGVLGAFF. For the CDR3, the DNA is TGTGCCAGCAGCCCCGGAGGGGTCCTGGGAGCTTTCTTT. The chain is built from TRBV7-9 and TRBJ1-1; possibly TRBD1 for D (5 bases). With 5 bases removed from V and 10 bases from J, the gap between germline ends came to 17 bases. CDR3 size: 13 residues. The V gene's germline CDR1 is SEHNR and CDR2 FQNEAQ (reference sequence).

The CDR3 is CASSPGIQTSGNTIYF. CDR3 nucleotides: TGTGCCAGCTCACCTGGGATACAGACCTCTGGAAACACCATATATTTT. The J gene is TRBJ1-3, the V gene TRBV18, with D unresolved. Trimming removed 3 bases at V and 0 bases at J, with 12 bases between. This CDR3 comprises 16 residues. CDR1 KGHSH and CDR2 LQKENI come from the germline V gene.

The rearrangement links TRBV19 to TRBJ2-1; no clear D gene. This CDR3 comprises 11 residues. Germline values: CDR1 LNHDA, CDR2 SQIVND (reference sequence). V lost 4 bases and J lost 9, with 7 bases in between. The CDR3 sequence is CASSNLFEQFF. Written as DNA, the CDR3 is TGTGCCAGTAGTAATTTATTTGAGCAGTTCTTC.

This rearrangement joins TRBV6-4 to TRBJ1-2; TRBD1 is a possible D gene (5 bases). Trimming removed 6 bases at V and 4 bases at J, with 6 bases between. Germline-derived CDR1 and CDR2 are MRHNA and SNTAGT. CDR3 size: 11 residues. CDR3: CASRRGYGYTF. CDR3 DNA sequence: TGTGCCAGCAGGAGGGGCTATGGCTACACCTTC.

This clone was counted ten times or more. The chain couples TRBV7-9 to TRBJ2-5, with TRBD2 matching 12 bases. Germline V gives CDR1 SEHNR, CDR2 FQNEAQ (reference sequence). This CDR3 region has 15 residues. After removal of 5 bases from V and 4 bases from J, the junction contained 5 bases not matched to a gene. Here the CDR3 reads CASSLTSGRGETQYF. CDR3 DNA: TGTGCCAGCAGCCTGACTAGCGGGAGAGGAGAGACCCAGTACTTC.

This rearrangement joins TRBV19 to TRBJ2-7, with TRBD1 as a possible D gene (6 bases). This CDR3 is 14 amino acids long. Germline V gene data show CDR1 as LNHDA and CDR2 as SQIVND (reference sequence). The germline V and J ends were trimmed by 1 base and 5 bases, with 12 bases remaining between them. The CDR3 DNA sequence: TGTGCCAGTAGTATAGCGAGGGGGTCCCACGAGCAGTACTTC. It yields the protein CASSIARGSHEQYF.

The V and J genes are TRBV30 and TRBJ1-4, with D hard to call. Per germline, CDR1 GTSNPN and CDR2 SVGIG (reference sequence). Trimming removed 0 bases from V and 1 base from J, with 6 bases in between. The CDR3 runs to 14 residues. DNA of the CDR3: TGTGCCTGGAGTGTACCCAGAACTAATGAAAAACTGTTTTTT. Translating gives CAWSVPRTNEKLFF.

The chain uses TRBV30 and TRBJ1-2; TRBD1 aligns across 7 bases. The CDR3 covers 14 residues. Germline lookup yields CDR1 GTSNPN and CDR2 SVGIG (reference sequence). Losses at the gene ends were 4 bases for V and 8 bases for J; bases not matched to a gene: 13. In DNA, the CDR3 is TGTGCCTGGAAGGCGCCAGGGGGAACGAAGGGCTACACCTTC. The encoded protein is CAWKAPGGTKGYTF.

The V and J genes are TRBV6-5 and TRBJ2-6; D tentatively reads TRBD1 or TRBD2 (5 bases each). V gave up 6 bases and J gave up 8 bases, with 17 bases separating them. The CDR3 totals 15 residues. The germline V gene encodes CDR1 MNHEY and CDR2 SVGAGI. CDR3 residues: CASSTGPAGTNVLTF. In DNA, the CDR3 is TGTGCCAGCAGCACGGGGCCGGCGGGCACCAACGTCCTGACTTTC.

CDR3 in DNA: TGTGCTAGTGCCCTAGGAAGTACAACTAATGAAAAACTGTTTTTT. Translating gives CASALGSTTNEKLFF. V is TRBV12-5 and J is TRBJ1-4; no firm D call. Germline CDR1 and CDR2: LGHNT and FRNRAP. The CDR3 runs 15 residues. Deletions cut 7 bases from V and 0 bases from J, with 12 bases between.